What follows are 7 T cell receptor beta chains derived from one specimen sequenced in a study of blood T cell repertoires in COVID-19. Sequencing was performed with immunoSEQ multiplex PCR; in TCRdb, only in-frame clones are kept and a portion is missing. The table records about 500,000 clones, roughly 89% of them present only once. Sequencing used peripheral blood. All receptors derive from a man aged 18 to 29 with COVID-19, enrolled during active disease.

The gene calls are TRBV24-1 and TRBJ1-2; tentatively, D is TRBD1 (6 bases). Germline values: CDR1 KGHDR, CDR2 SFDVKD. The V gene lost 0 bases and the J gene lost 4 bases, with 17 bases spanning the gap. This CDR3 spans 17 amino acids. Here the CDR3 DNA reads TGTGCCACCAGTGATTTGTGGGGGGGGCAGGACCCCTATGGCTACACCTTC. This codes for CATSDLWGGQDPYGYTF.

CDR3 loop: CATSRAGDYYEQYF. DNA of the CDR3: TGTGCCACCAGCAGAGCAGGGGATTACTACGAGCAGTACTTC. The chain links TRBV15 to TRBJ2-7; possibly TRBD1 for D (6 bases). The CDR3 covers 14 residues. Germline V lookup: CDR1 LNHNV, CDR2 YYDKDF (reference sequence). Between the trimmed V and J ends, which lost 1 base and 3 bases, there was a span of 10 bases. The full variable domain, completed using reference TRBV15 and TRBJ2-7, is DAMVIQNPRYQVTQFGKPVTLSCSQTLNHNVMYWYQQKSSQAPKLLFHYYDKDFNNEADTPDNFQSRRPNTSFCFLDIRSPGLGDTAMYLCATSRAGDYYEQYFGPGTRLTVT.

This chain links TRBV19 with TRBJ2-6; TRBD1 agrees at 11 bases. CDR1 and CDR2 from the germline V gene are LNHDA and SQIVND (reference sequence). The ends lost 9 bases at V and 2 bases at J; junction bases unmatched: 6. The CDR3 spans 16 residues. The CDR3 region has the DNA TGTGCCAGATGGGACAGGGGGACGGCTGGGGCCAACGTCCTGACTTTC. It yields the protein CARWDRGTAGANVLTF.

This clone was detected only once. This sequence joins TRBV5-4 and TRBJ2-3, with 15 bases matching TRBD2. The J segment lost 2 bases and the V segment lost 3 bases, leaving 7 bases of the junction unmatched. The CDR3 is made up of 18 amino acids. Germline V CDR1 and CDR2: SGHNT, YYREEE (reference sequence). The CDR3 here is CASSSGTSGGPVTDTQYF. DNA for the CDR3: TGTGCCAGCAGCTCTGGGACTAGCGGGGGGCCCGTCACAGATACGCAGTATTTT.

V gene TRBV12-5 combines with J gene TRBJ1-1; 11 nucleotides agree with TRBD1. The CDR3 contains 16 residues. V lost 0 bases, J lost 6 bases, and 6 bases stayed unmatched. The germline V gene has CDR1 LGHNT and CDR2 FRNRAP. Here the CDR3 reads CASGLVLGQGAPEAFF. CDR3 sequence (DNA): TGTGCTAGTGGTTTGGTACTTGGACAGGGGGCCCCTGAAGCTTTCTTT.

The chain uses TRBV10-3 and TRBJ2-1; 9 bases match TRBD2. The CDR3 totals 14 residues. Losses at the gene ends were 8 bases for V and 8 bases for J; bases not matched to a gene: 10. Looked up from germline, CDR1 is ENHRY and CDR2 is SYGVKD. The CDR3 spells CAIGGGRARDEQFF. The CDR3 DNA reads TGTGCCATCGGGGGCGGGAGGGCAAGGGATGAGCAGTTCTTC.

The J gene is TRBJ2-7, the V gene TRBV18, with D possibly matching TRBD1 (6 bases). From germline, CDR1 is KGHSH and CDR2 LQKENI. V gave up 6 bases and J gave up 2 bases, with 23 bases separating them. The CDR3 runs to 17 residues. CDR3 residues: CASSQDGLQGTPYEQYF. In DNA, the CDR3 is TGTGCCAGCTCGCAGGACGGATTACAGGGTACCCCCTACGAGCAGTACTTC.